Only one count was recorded for the clone carrying this T cell receptor (beta chain). Its antigen remains unidentified. Germline CDR1 DFQATT, CDR2 SNEGSKA (reference sequence). This CDR3 region has 14 residues. V lost 3 bases to trimming and J lost 0 bases, with 12 bases between them. The assay was immunoSEQ multiplex PCR, and TCRdb's table has in-frame clones only and misses some. The sample includes roughly 140,000 clones, around 90% of them seen just once. This record belongs to a study of T cell responses to AZD1222 COVID-19 vaccine. Study-wide findings and caveats: Spike-specific TCR depth and breadth grew after two AZD1222 doses. It should be noted that donors were predominantly white British and more often female, and clonal diversity was possibly underestimated. The number of AZD1222 recipients seropositive at baseline was only five or six. Repertoire sampling happened only post peak T cell response.

The V and J genes are TRBV20-1 and TRBJ2-7; D gene unclear. The sequencing used peripheral blood, collected on day 0 of AZD1222 vaccination. This TCR came from an adult in good health. CDR3 region: CSASIALGSYEQYF. CDR3 sequence (DNA): TGCAGTGCTAGTATTGCCTTAGGCTCCTACGAGCAGTACTTC.